The 18 T cell receptor beta chains reported below all come from one sample, sequenced in a study of beta chain features in type 1 diabetes (dated by TCRdb to between 2017 and 2018). For these TCRs, the target antigens are not known. Overall results and qualifications from the work: In all four CD4+ subsets, TCRB CDR3 length was moderately but significantly shorter in type 1 diabetes patients.

Receptor libraries were prepared by the immunoSEQ multiplex PCR assay. The entire amount of isolated RNA was reverse transcribed using the High Capacity cDNA Reverse Transcription Kit, so the sequenced TCRB transcripts were expressed ones. Entries here come from immuneACCESS through TCRdb and include only in-frame sequences with V and J called. Some clones fail to appear in such tables; in the studies checked, an unresolved V gene covers under half of the shortfall, and the cause of the remainder is unknown. The sample table shows more than 250,000 clones, and roughly a quarter are seen once. The top ten clonotypes cover 0.012% of the sample. Sequencing was carried out using naive CD4+ T cells from blood. The sample's cell subset or site label, decoded: true naive CD4+ T cells. These receptors were obtained from a woman aged 25 to 39 with type 1 diabetes.

The count of this clone is one. The gene calls are TRBV28 and TRBJ2-3; D not certain. Trimming removed 3 bases at V and 6 bases at J, with 4 bases between. Germline lookup yields CDR1 MDHEN and CDR2 SYDVKM. This CDR3 contains 11 residues. CDR3: CASSFSDTQYF. CDR3 coding DNA: TGTGCCAGCAGTTTCTCTGATACGCAGTATTTT.

The CDR3 region is CSVEEQGAESKANYGYTF. CDR3 DNA sequence: TGCAGCGTTGAAGAACAAGGGGCCGAATCCAAAGCTAACTATGGCTACACCTTC. J is TRBJ1-2 and V is TRBV29-1; a weak D match, TRBD1 (5 bases). The CDR3 loop spans 18 amino acids. Germline assignment: CDR1 SQVTM and CDR2 ANQGSEA. Between the trimmed V and J ends, which lost 0 bases and 0 bases, there was a span of 20 bases.

The V call is TRBV5-1, the J call TRBJ2-1; 8 bases line up with TRBD1. The CDR3 loop spans 15 amino acids. The trim removed 4 bases at V and 4 bases at J, leaving 7 bases unmatched. In germline, CDR1 is SGHRS, CDR2 YFSETQ. CDR3 bases: TGCGCCAGCAGCAAGGGACAGGCCGAATACAATGAGCAGTTCTTC. It codes for CASSKGQAEYNEQFF.

In its sample, this clone was seen once. This rearrangement joins TRBV2 to TRBJ1-5; 11 bases line up with TRBD1. Germline V gene data show CDR1 as SNHLY and CDR2 as FYNNEI. Trimming at V came to 4 bases and at J to 7 bases, leaving 3 bases not matched to a gene. The CDR3 length is 14 residues. The CDR3 DNA sequence: TGTGCCAGCAGTGGGACAGGGGGCGACCAGCCCCAGCATTTT. As protein: CASSGTGGDQPQHF.

The rearrangement links TRBV29-1 to TRBJ2-2, with 8 bases identical to TRBD1. The CDR3 sequence is 13 residues long. Germline V lookup: CDR1 SQVTM, CDR2 ANQGSEA. The V gene end was trimmed by 7 bases and the J gene end by 0 bases; junction bases not matched to a gene: 1. The CDR3: CSAGQANTGELFF. For the CDR3, the DNA is TGCAGCGCGGGACAGGCGAACACCGGGGAGCTGTTTTTT.

The CDR3 is CASSSMAWGEGYGYTF. As DNA, the CDR3 is TGTGCCAGCAGTTCTATGGCTTGGGGGGAAGGATATGGCTACACCTTC. This chain connects TRBV11-2 to TRBJ1-2; tentative D call: TRBD1 (5 bases). V dropped 6 bases and J dropped 5 bases, with 22 bases sitting between them. Germline CDR1 is SGHAT and CDR2 is FQNNGV. This CDR3 region has 16 residues. Supplemented by reference TRBV11-2 and TRBJ1-2, the full variable domain reads EAGVAQSPRYKIIEKRQSVAFWCNPISGHATLYWYQQILGQGPKLLIQFQNNGVVDDSQLPKDRFSAERLKGVDSTLKIQPAKLEDSAVYLCASSSMAWGEGYGYTFGSGTRLTVV.

The chain employs TRBV29-1 and TRBJ2-7; the match to TRBD1 covers 8 bases. J was trimmed by 1 base and V by 4 bases; bases with no gene match: 3. The CDR3 has 13 amino acids. Germline V gives CDR1 SQVTM, CDR2 ANQGSEA. The CDR3 DNA is TGCAGCGTTGCTGGGACAGGATCCTACGAGCAGTACTTC. Residues: CSVAGTGSYEQYF.

This chain joins TRBV10-3 and TRBJ2-5, with 8 bases matching TRBD2. The J segment lost 4 bases and the V segment lost 9 bases, leaving 4 bases of the junction unmatched. Germline V gene data show CDR1 as ENHRY and CDR2 as SYGVKD. The CDR3 has 12 residues. CDR3 bases: TGTGCCATAGGACTAGCCGGAGAGACCCAGTACTTC. This gives the protein CAIGLAGETQYF.

The gene calls are TRBV23-1 and TRBJ2-1; a weak D match, TRBD2 (6 bases). TRBV23-1 belongs to the ORF category, with a function that is uncertain. This CDR3 region has 11 residues. V shed 6 bases and J shed 8 bases, with 8 bases lying between them. CDR3 amino acids: CASRPSDEQFF. In DNA, the CDR3 is TGCGCCAGCAGGCCTAGCGATGAGCAGTTCTTC.

The gene calls are TRBV25-1 and TRBJ1-1; 8 positions agree with TRBD1. CDR3 length equals 15 residues. The germline gives CDR1 MGHDK, CDR2 SYGVNS. The V segment lost 1 base and the J segment 4 bases; nucleotides outside the gene matches: 5. CDR3 DNA sequence: TGTGCCAGCAGTGAATTTCAGGGGGCGACCACTGAAGCTTTCTTT. Its translation is CASSEFQGATTEAFF.

The rearrangement links TRBV28 to TRBJ2-1; TRBD2 agrees at 7 bases. Per germline, CDR1 MDHEN and CDR2 SYDVKM. CDR3 length equals 14 residues. The V and J ends lost 7 bases and 7 bases, in that order; junction bases with no gene match: 10. CDR3 region: CASIRREFRNEQFF. CDR3 bases: TGTGCCAGCATCCGGCGGGAGTTTAGGAATGAGCAGTTCTTC.

The chain links TRBV29-1 to TRBJ1-2, with D perhaps TRBD1 (5 bases). V lost 6 bases and J 8 bases, leaving 22 bases between the germline ends. CDR3 size: 14 residues. Germline loops: CDR1 SQVTM, CDR2 ANQGSEA. The chain's CDR3 is CSVGHRGLLKGYTF. Here the CDR3 DNA reads TGCAGCGTGGGGCATCGGGGGTTGTTAAAAGGCTACACCTTC.

This clone was seen more than once but under ten times. The chain joins TRBV29-1 to TRBJ1-1; D possibly corresponds to TRBD1 (6 bases). The germline V and J ends were trimmed by 0 bases and 2 bases, with 28 bases remaining between them. Germline values: CDR1 SQVTM, CDR2 ANQGSEA. This CDR3 is 20 amino acids long. CDR3 in amino acids: CSVEDPGYVTGRGGNTEAFF. CDR3 DNA: TGCAGCGTTGAAGATCCGGGTTACGTAACAGGGCGAGGGGGAAACACTGAAGCTTTCTTT.

This chain links TRBV30 with TRBJ2-5; D gene unclear. The CDR3 loop spans 12 amino acids. Germline-derived CDR1 and CDR2 are GTSNPN and SVGIG (reference sequence). Trimming pared 7 bases from V and 3 bases from J, leaving 12 bases between. CDR3 amino acids: CASMGAEETQYF. The CDR3 DNA sequence: TGTGCCTCCATGGGTGCGGAAGAGACCCAGTACTTC.

Only a few counts were recorded for this clone. V and J are TRBV7-3 and TRBJ1-2; 9 bases align to TRBD1. The CDR3 loop spans 15 amino acids. The germline V gene encodes CDR1 SGHTA and CDR2 FQGTGA. The V and J ends lost 2 bases and 0 bases, in that order; junction bases with no gene match: 1. The CDR3 nucleotides read TGTGCCAGCAGCTTAGGGACAGGGACTAACTATGGCTACACCTTC. Its translation is CASSLGTGTNYGYTF.

J is TRBJ2-1 and V is TRBV4-1; 9 nucleotides line up with TRBD2. The CDR3 spans 16 residues. Unmatched junction bases numbered 4, after V lost 2 bases and J lost 2 bases. Per the germline V gene, CDR1 is MGHRA and CDR2 is YSYEKL. The CDR3: CASSQPTSGAYNEQFF. In DNA, the CDR3 is TGCGCCAGCAGCCAACCGACTAGCGGAGCCTACAATGAGCAGTTCTTC.

The chain has TRBV29-1 and TRBJ1-1, with 8 positions matching TRBD1. V dropped 3 bases and J dropped 5; count of bases not matched to a gene: 5. CDR3 length: 13 amino acids. Germline CDR1 SQVTM, CDR2 ANQGSEA. The CDR3 coding sequence is TGCAGCGTTGAGACAGGGGAATGGACTGAAGCTTTCTTT. Protein: CSVETGEWTEAFF.

This clone was recorded a few times. The chain carries TRBV9 and TRBJ2-1; TRBD2 matches at 9 bases. The CDR3 covers 17 residues. V lost 0 bases to trimming and J lost 1 base; unmatched junction nucleotides: 5. Germline V gene data show CDR1 as SGDLS and CDR2 as YYNGEE. CDR3: CASSVDPAGGSYNEQFF. The CDR3 nucleotides are TGTGCCAGCAGCGTAGACCCAGCGGGAGGATCCTACAATGAGCAGTTCTTC.